Following are 27 T cell receptor beta chains from one sample sequenced in a study of T-cell memory formation after mild COVID-19. Using its own MiXCR run on the 5' RACE reads, TCRdb lists one record per CDR3 protein. The repertoire includes 35,000 to 50,000 distinct CDR3 sequences, approximately 9.7% of them detected once, and approximately 10% sits in the top ten. Source material: PBMCs or a T cell subset sorted from them (not recorded which). These receptor sequences come from an adult woman who had mild COVID-19 (a few samples of this study predate the infection). Cell type and time point are not known.

This clonotype was recorded a few times. This rearrangement joins TRBV30 to TRBJ2-3; possibly TRBD1 for D (6 bases). CDR3 length: 16 amino acids. With 1 base removed from V and 3 bases from J, the gap between germline ends came to 17 bases. The germline V gene has CDR1 GTSNPN and CDR2 SVGIG (reference sequence). The chain's CDR3 is CAWSAPRGGRTDTQYF. The CDR3 DNA follows: TGTGCCTGGAGTGCCCCCCGTGGGGGCCGAACAGATACGCAGTATTTT.

This clonotype showed up many times. The V call is TRBV20-1, the J call TRBJ1-1; D remains unclear. The V gene's germline CDR1 is DFQATT and CDR2 SNEGSKA (reference sequence). V lost 3 bases and J 1 base, leaving 9 bases between the germline ends. The CDR3 has 13 residues. The CDR3 is CSASKKRNTEAFF. Written as DNA, the CDR3 is TGCAGTGCTAGTAAGAAGAGGAACACTGAAGCTTTCTTT.

This sequence joins TRBV7-3 and TRBJ2-3, with D possibly matching TRBD2 (5 bases). V was pared by 3 bases and J by 4 bases, with 8 bases between. This CDR3 spans 13 amino acids. CDR1 is SGHTA and CDR2 is FQGTGA in the germline V gene. The DNA for the CDR3 is TGTGCCAGCAGCTTTGGGCGGGCAGATACGCAGTATTTT. As protein: CASSFGRADTQYF.

This clonotype was recorded many times. V is TRBV13 and J is TRBJ1-1; D gene uncertain. Germline values: CDR1 PRHDT, CDR2 FYEKMQ (reference sequence). This CDR3 is 15 amino acids long. The ends were cut back, 1 base at V and 4 bases at J, with 13 bases in the middle. CDR3 sequence (DNA): TGTGCCAGCAGCTTAGCGGGGTTCGGTTCCACTGAAGCTTTCTTT. It codes for CASSLAGFGSTEAFF.

This clonotype has only a few counts. The chain combines TRBV9 with TRBJ1-2, with 7 bases matching TRBD1. Germline V gene data show CDR1 as SGDLS and CDR2 as YYNGEE. The V gene end was trimmed by 0 bases and the J gene end by 6 bases; junction bases not matched to a gene: 8. This CDR3 has 15 residues. This chain's CDR3 is CASSVAPGGRDGYTF. In DNA, the CDR3 is TGTGCCAGCAGCGTAGCTCCAGGGGGGAGAGATGGCTACACCTTC.

The chain has TRBV9 and TRBJ2-4; 9 nucleotides align to TRBD1. Germline V gives CDR1 SGDLS, CDR2 YYNGEE. After removal of 4 bases from V and 2 bases from J, the junction contained 7 bases not matched to a gene. CDR3 size: 16 residues. The DNA for the CDR3 is TGTGCCAGCAGCCTTACAGGGGGCCTTACCAAAAACATTCAGTACTTC. Amino acid sequence: CASSLTGGLTKNIQYF.

The V gene is TRBV10-3, the J gene TRBJ2-3; perhaps TRBD1 as D (6 bases). Looked up from germline, CDR1 is ENHRY and CDR2 is SYGVKD. The V end was cut by 1 base, the J end by 3 bases, with 8 bases between. This CDR3 region has 14 residues. The CDR3 loop is CAISELGATDTQYF. The CDR3, as DNA: TGTGCCATCAGTGAGTTGGGGGCTACAGATACGCAGTATTTT.

The genes are TRBV7-3 and TRBJ1-2; 7 nucleotides line up with TRBD1. Looked up from germline, CDR1 is SGHTA and CDR2 is FQGTGA. CDR3 length: 13 residues. The junction had 5 bases not matched to a gene; V was cut back by 2 bases and J by 8 bases. CDR3 bases: TGTGCCAGCAGCTTAGAAGGGGGCGTCGGCTACACCTTC. The encoded protein is CASSLEGGVGYTF.

V gene TRBV29-1 combines with J gene TRBJ1-4; TRBD1 is a possible D gene (5 bases). Trimming left V 6 bases short and J 0 bases short, with 17 bases between. The CDR3 length is 16 residues. The germline gives CDR1 SQVTM, CDR2 ANQGSEA. CDR3 in amino acids: CSVSGGGESTNEKLFF. For the CDR3, the DNA is TGCAGCGTCTCGGGGGGGGGGGAATCAACTAATGAAAAACTGTTTTTT.

This clonotype was seen a handful of times. The chain couples TRBV7-9 to TRBJ1-4, with D possibly matching TRBD1 (6 bases). V was trimmed by 5 bases and J by 7 bases, leaving 14 bases between them. CDR1 is SEHNR and CDR2 is FQNEAQ in the germline V gene (reference sequence). This CDR3 region has 14 residues. The CDR3 nucleotides are TGTGCCAGCAGCCCTACCAGGGGCGGTGAAAAACTGTTTTTT. Translation gives CASSPTRGGEKLFF. Drawing the rest from reference TRBV7-9 and TRBJ1-4, the complete variable domain is DTGVSQNPRHKITKRGQNVTFRCDPISEHNRLYWYRQTLGQGPEFLTYFQNEAQLEKSRLLSDRFSAERPKGSFSTLEIQRTEQGDSAMYLCASSPTRGGEKLFFGSGTQLSVL.

This chain uses TRBV10-3 with TRBJ2-6; 9 nucleotides align to TRBD1. Trimming cost V 6 bases and J 1 base; bases outside gene matches: 7. The CDR3 is 17 residues long. Germline V CDR1 and CDR2: ENHRY, SYGVKD. CDR3 in DNA: TGTGCCATCAGGCCGGGACAGGGAGGATCTGGGGCCAACGTCCTGACTTTC. This encodes CAIRPGQGGSGANVLTF.

The chain links TRBV29-1 to TRBJ2-3; TRBD1 is a possible D gene (5 bases). V was cut by 3 bases and J by 0 bases, with 10 bases left in between. The CDR3 has 14 residues. Germline-derived CDR1 and CDR2 are SQVTM and ANQGSEA. CDR3 region: CSVEGLGSTDTQYF. In DNA, the CDR3 is TGCAGCGTTGAGGGGCTGGGTAGCACAGATACGCAGTATTTT.

This clonotype was observed a few times. The chain couples TRBV10-3 to TRBJ2-3, with D possibly matching TRBD1 (5 bases). This CDR3 is built from 16 residues. Looked up from germline, CDR1 is ENHRY and CDR2 is SYGVKD. Trimming left V 3 bases short and J 0 bases short, with 13 bases between. CDR3 coding DNA: TGTGCCATCAGTGATAGGGGCTTCACTAGCACAGATACGCAGTATTTT. The encoded protein is CAISDRGFTSTDTQYF.

This clonotype was seen only a few times. This rearrangement joins TRBV27 to TRBJ2-7, with 12 bases matching TRBD1. Germline V gene lookup returns CDR1 MNHEY and CDR2 SMNVEV (reference sequence). Trimming cost V 2 bases and J 3 bases; bases outside gene matches: 5. The CDR3 length is 16 residues. The CDR3 nucleotides are TGTGCCAGCAGTTTAAGAGGGACAGGGGGCCGCTACGAGCAGTACTTC. Translation gives CASSLRGTGGRYEQYF.

This clonotype was counted a few times. This sequence joins TRBV5-1 and TRBJ2-2; D may be TRBD1 (6 bases). CDR3 length equals 14 residues. In germline, CDR1 is SGHRS, CDR2 YFSETQ. V lost 5 bases and J 3 bases, leaving 11 bases between the germline ends. The CDR3 region is CASSPDRYTGELFF. CDR3 nucleotides: TGCGCCAGCAGTCCTGACAGGTACACCGGGGAGCTGTTTTTT.

The chain employs TRBV27 and TRBJ2-1; D assignment may be TRBD1 or TRBD2 (5 bases each). The CDR3 is made up of 14 amino acids. V lost 0 bases, J lost 7 bases, and 10 bases lay in between. Germline V gene data show CDR1 as MNHEY and CDR2 as SMNVEV (reference sequence). The CDR3 nucleotides read TGTGCCAGCAGTTTATCGGGACCGCGGAATGAGCAGTTCTTC. It translates to CASSLSGPRNEQFF.

This clonotype was detected only a few times. The gene calls are TRBV7-7 and TRBJ2-7; a weak D match, TRBD1 (6 bases). Looked up from germline, CDR1 is SSHAT and CDR2 is FNYEAQ (reference sequence). CDR3 length: 15 residues. V dropped 4 bases and J dropped 3 bases, with 16 bases sitting between them. The CDR3 reads CASSSSLWTDYEQYF. The CDR3 DNA follows: TGTGCCAGCAGCTCCTCTCTGTGGACAGACTACGAGCAGTACTTC.

The V gene is TRBV12-3 or TRBV12-4, the J gene TRBJ1-1, with D unclear. The CDR3 covers 13 residues. The germline V and J ends were trimmed by 0 bases and 1 base, with 3 bases remaining between them. For the CDR3, the DNA is TGTGCCAGCAGTTTAGCACGGAACACTGAAGCTTTCTTT. It translates to CASSLARNTEAFF.

The rearrangement joins TRBV3-1 to TRBJ1-1; D not resolved. CDR1 and CDR2 (germline): LGHDT, YNNKEL (reference sequence). The CDR3 contains 12 residues. Trimming took 7 bases from V and 1 from J, leaving 7 bases between them. CDR3 amino acids: CASTHGNTEAFF. The CDR3 DNA sequence: TGTGCCAGCACCCACGGGAACACTGAAGCTTTCTTT.

This clonotype came up many times. The V call is TRBV25-1, the J call TRBJ2-7, with D perhaps matching TRBD2 (5 bases). V was shortened by 3 bases and J by 5 bases, with 17 bases between the two germline ends. The CDR3 has 15 residues. Germline values: CDR1 MGHDK, CDR2 SYGVNS. In DNA, the CDR3 is TGTGCCAGCAGTGAGTCCCGCAGGTACGGGGACGAGCAGTACTTC. It yields the protein CASSESRRYGDEQYF.

This clonotype was observed a handful of times. The gene calls are TRBV7-8 and TRBJ2-5; D is possibly TRBD1 or TRBD2 (6 bases each). Trimming stripped 3 bases from V and 4 bases from J, with 15 bases between. Looked up from germline, CDR1 is SGHVS and CDR2 is FQNEAQ. The CDR3 runs to 15 residues. The CDR3 DNA reads TGTGCCAGCAGCTTCGCGACAGGCGGGGTAGAGACCCAGTACTTC. This codes for CASSFATGGVETQYF.

This clonotype was counted many times. This sequence joins TRBV5-1 and TRBJ2-3; D call uncertain. V dropped 0 bases and J dropped 6 bases, with 11 bases sitting between them. CDR1 is SGHRS, CDR2 YFSETQ, per germline. The CDR3 length is 14 residues. Written as DNA, the CDR3 is TGCGCCAGCAGCTTGGAGCGTTCTTTGGATACGCAGTATTTT. This encodes CASSLERSLDTQYF.

This clonotype was detected many times. The V and J genes are TRBV18 and TRBJ2-7; either TRBD1 or TRBD2 may fit D (5 bases each). The germline V and J ends were trimmed by 3 bases and 6 bases, with 9 bases remaining between them. The germline V gene has CDR1 KGHSH and CDR2 LQKENI. The CDR3 sequence is 12 residues long. In DNA, the CDR3 is TGTGCCAGCTCACCGTCAGGGAGCGAGCAGTACTTC. Encoded protein: CASSPSGSEQYF. Using reference TRBV18 and TRBJ2-7 for the parts outside the CDR3, the full variable domain is NAGVMQNPRHLVRRRGQEARLRCSPMKGHSHVYWYRQLPEEGLKFMVYLQKENIIDESGMPKERFSAEFPKEGPSILRIQQVVRGDSAAYFCASSPSGSEQYFGPGTRLTVT.

The gene calls are TRBV12-3 or TRBV12-4 and TRBJ1-2; maybe TRBD1 (5 bases). V was cut by 2 bases and J by 4 bases, with 17 bases left in between. The CDR3 length is 16 residues. The CDR3 region has the DNA TGTGCCAGCAGTTTAAACGTCGGCGGTGGGACCTATGGCTACACCTTC. Translating it yields CASSLNVGGGTYGYTF.

The sample holds a few counts of this clonotype. The chain uses TRBV7-2 and TRBJ1-1; 7 bases line up with TRBD1. In germline, CDR1 is SGHTA, CDR2 FQGNSA. CDR3 length: 15 residues. V shed 8 bases and J 0 bases; nucleotides not matched to a gene: 9. CDR3: CASRPGQWVNTEAFF. CDR3 in DNA: TGTGCCAGCCGCCCGGGACAGTGGGTGAACACTGAAGCTTTCTTT.

This clonotype was seen more than once but under ten times. The chain uses TRBV7-6 and TRBJ2-3; D uncertain. The CDR3 is made up of 12 amino acids. Germline V lookup: CDR1 SGHVS, CDR2 FNYEAQ. Trimming pared 4 bases from V and 2 bases from J, leaving 4 bases between. DNA of the CDR3: TGTGCCAGCAGCTCCCACACAGATACGCAGTATTTT. Translated: CASSSHTDTQYF.

This clonotype was recorded many times. The genes are TRBV4-3 and TRBJ2-1; D might be TRBD1 or TRBD2, each matching 6 bases. V was clipped by 4 bases and J by 7 bases, with 17 bases between them. Germline V CDR1 and CDR2: LGHNA, YSLEER. This CDR3 is 15 amino acids long. The DNA for the CDR3 is TGCGCCAGCAGCCTGGTGAGGGGGGCCCCTAATGAGCAGTTCTTC. It translates to CASSLVRGAPNEQFF.